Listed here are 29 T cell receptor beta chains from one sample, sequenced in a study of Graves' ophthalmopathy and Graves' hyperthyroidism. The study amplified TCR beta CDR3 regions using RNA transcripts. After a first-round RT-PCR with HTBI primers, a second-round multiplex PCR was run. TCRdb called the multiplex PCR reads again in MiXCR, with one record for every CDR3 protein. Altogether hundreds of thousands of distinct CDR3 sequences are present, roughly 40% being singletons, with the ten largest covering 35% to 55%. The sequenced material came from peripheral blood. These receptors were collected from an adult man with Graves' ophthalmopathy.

The CDR3 DNA reads as TGTGCCAGCAGCGTAGGGAGAGGGAGAGTGGCTGAAGCTTTCTTT. Protein: CASSVGRGRVAEAFF. V is TRBV9 and J is TRBJ1-1; D ambiguous. The CDR3 is 15 amino acids. Germline V CDR1 and CDR2: SGDLS, YYNGEE. Trimming cost V 0 bases and J 6 bases, with 15 bases left between them.

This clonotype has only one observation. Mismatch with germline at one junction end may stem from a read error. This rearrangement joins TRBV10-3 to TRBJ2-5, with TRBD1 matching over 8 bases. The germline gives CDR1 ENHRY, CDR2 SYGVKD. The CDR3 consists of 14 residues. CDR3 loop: CASSHGDRGETQYF. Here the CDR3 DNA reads TGTGCCAGCAGTCACGGCGACAGGGGCGAGACCCAGTACTTC.

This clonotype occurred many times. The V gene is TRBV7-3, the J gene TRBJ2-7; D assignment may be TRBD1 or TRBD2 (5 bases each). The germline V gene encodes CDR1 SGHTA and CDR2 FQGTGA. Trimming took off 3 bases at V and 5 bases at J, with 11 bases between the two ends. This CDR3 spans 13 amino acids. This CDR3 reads CASSLGPANEQYF. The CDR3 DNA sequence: TGTGCCAGCAGCTTGGGACCGGCCAACGAGCAGTACTTC.

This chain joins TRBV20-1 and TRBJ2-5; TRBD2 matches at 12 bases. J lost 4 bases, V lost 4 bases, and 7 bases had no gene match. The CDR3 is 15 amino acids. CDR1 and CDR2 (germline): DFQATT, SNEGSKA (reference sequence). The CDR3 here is CSANKLAGGTETQYF. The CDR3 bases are TGCAGTGCTAACAAACTAGCGGGAGGTACAGAGACCCAGTACTTC.

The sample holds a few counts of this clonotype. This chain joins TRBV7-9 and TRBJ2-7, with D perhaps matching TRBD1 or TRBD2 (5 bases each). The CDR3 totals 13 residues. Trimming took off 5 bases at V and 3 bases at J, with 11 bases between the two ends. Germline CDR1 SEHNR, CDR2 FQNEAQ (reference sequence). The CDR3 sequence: CASSPGTHYEQYF. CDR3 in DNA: TGTGCCAGCAGCCCCGGGACGCACTACGAGCAGTACTTC.

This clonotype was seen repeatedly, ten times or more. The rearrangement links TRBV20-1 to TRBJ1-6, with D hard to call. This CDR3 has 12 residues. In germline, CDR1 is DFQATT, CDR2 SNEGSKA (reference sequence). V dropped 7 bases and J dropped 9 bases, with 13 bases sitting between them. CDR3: CSGRELGSPLHF. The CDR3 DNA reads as TGCAGTGGGAGGGAGTTGGGTTCACCCCTCCACTTT.

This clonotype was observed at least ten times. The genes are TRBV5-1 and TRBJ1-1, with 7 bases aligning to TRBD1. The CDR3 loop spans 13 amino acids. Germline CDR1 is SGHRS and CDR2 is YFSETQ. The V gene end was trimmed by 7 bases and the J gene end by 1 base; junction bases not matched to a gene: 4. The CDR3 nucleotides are TGCGCCAGCCATGGGGACAGGAACACTGAAGCTTTCTTT. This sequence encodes CASHGDRNTEAFF.

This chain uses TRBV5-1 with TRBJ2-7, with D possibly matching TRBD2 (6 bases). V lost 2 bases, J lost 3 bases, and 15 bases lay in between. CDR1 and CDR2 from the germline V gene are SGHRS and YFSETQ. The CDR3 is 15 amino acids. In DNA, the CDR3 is TGCGCCAGCAGCTTAGACGGAGGACTATACTACGAGCAGTACTTC. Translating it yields CASSLDGGLYYEQYF.

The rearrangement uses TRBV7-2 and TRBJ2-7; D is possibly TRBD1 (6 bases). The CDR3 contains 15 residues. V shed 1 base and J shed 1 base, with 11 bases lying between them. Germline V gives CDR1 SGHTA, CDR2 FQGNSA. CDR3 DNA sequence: TGTGCCAGCAGCTTAGGGTGGGGGCGATCCTACGAGCAGTACTTC. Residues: CASSLGWGRSYEQYF.

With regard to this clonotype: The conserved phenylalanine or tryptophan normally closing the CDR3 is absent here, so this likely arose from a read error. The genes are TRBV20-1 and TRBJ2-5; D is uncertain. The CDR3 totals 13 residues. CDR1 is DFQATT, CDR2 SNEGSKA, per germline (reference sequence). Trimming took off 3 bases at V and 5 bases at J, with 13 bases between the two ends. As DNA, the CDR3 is TGCAGTGCTAGTTTCGGGTCGGAGGAGACCCAGTACTGC. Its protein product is CSASFGSEETQYC.

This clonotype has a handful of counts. The CDR3 is CSARDGRQGPETQYF. CDR3 DNA: TGCAGTGCTAGAGATGGCCGCCAGGGACCTGAGACCCAGTACTTC. This rearrangement joins TRBV20-1 to TRBJ2-5; D could derive from TRBD1 or TRBD2 (5 bases each). The CDR3 covers 15 residues. CDR1 and CDR2 from the germline V gene are DFQATT and SNEGSKA (reference sequence). The V gene lost 0 bases and the J gene lost 5 bases, with 16 bases spanning the gap.

This CDR3 is CASSASFGEAFF. CDR3 in DNA: TGTGCCAGCAGCGCCTCTTTCGGTGAAGCTTTCTTT. This chain joins TRBV9 and TRBJ1-1; D uncertain. The germline CDR1 and CDR2 sequences are SGDLS and YYNGEE. The V end lost 3 bases, the J end lost 7 bases, and 10 bases lay between the germline ends. The CDR3 totals 12 residues.

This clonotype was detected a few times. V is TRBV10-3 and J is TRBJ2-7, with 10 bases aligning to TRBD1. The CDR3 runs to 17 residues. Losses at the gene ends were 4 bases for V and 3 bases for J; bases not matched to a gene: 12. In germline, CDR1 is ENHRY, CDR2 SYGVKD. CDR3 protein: CAISAGSRDRGHYEQYF. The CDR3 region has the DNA TGTGCCATCAGTGCGGGATCCCGGGACAGGGGACACTACGAGCAGTACTTC.

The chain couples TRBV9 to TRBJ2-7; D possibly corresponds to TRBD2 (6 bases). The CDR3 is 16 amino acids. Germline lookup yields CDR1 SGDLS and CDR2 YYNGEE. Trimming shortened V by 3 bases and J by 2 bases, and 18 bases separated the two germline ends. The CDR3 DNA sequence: TGTGCCAGCAGCGCCGCGGTGGAGGGCGATCCCTACGAGCAGTACTTC. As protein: CASSAAVEGDPYEQYF.

The CDR3 DNA reads as TGTGCCAGTACCCAGGGGGGGGCCTACGAGCAGTACTTC. It encodes CASTQGGAYEQYF. V is TRBV19 and J is TRBJ2-7; tentatively, D is TRBD1 or TRBD2 (7 bases each). CDR1 and CDR2 (germline): LNHDA, SQIVND (reference sequence). The CDR3 runs to 13 residues. Between the trimmed V and J ends, which lost 7 bases and 2 bases, there was a span of 12 bases.

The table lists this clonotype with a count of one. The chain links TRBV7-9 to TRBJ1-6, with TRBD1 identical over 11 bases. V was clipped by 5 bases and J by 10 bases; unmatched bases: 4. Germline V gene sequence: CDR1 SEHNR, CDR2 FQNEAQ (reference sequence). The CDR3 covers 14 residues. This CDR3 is CASSTGQGVSPLHF. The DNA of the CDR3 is TGTGCCAGCAGCACGGGACAGGGGGTATCACCCCTCCACTTT.

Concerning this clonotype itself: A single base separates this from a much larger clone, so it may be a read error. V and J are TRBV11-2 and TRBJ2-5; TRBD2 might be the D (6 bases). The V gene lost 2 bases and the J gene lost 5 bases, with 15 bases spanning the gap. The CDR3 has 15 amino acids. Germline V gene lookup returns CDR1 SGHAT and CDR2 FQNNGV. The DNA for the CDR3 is TGTGCCAGCAGCTTAAGCATAGCGGCCCCCGAGACCCAGTACTTC. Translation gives CASSLSIAAPETQYF.

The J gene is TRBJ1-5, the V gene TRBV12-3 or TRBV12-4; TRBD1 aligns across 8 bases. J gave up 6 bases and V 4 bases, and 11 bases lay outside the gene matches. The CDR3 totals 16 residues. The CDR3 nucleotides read TGTGCCAGCAGTTACTCGACGCAGGGGGCGGGTCAGCCCCAGCATTTT. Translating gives CASSYSTQGAGQPQHF.

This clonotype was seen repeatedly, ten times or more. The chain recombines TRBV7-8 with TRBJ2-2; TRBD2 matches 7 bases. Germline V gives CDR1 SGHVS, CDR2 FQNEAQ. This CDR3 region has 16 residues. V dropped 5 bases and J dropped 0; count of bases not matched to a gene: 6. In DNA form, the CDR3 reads TGTGCCAGCAGCAGAGTAGCGGGTGCGAACACCGGGGAGCTGTTTTTT. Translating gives CASSRVAGANTGELFF.

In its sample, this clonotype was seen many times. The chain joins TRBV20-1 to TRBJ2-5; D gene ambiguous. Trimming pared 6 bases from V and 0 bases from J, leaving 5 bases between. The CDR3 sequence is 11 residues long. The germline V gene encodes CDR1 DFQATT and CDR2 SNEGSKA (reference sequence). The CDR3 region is CSASYQETQYF. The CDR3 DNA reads TGCAGTGCCTCGTACCAAGAGACCCAGTACTTC.

CDR3 in amino acids: CASSHRGLRNEQYF. In nucleotides, the CDR3 is TGTGCCAGCAGTCACAGGGGGCTTCGGAACGAGCAGTACTTC. This rearrangement joins TRBV5-6 to TRBJ2-7; 9 bases match TRBD1. Unmatched junction bases numbered 8, after V lost 5 bases and J lost 5 bases. Germline CDR1 is SGHDT and CDR2 is YYEEEE. The CDR3 contains 14 residues.

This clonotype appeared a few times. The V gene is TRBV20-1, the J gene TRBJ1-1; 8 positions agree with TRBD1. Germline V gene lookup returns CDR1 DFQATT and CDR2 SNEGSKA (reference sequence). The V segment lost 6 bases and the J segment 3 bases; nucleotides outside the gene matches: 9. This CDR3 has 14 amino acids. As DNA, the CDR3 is TGCAGTGCCAAACGAAACAGGGGGGACACTGAAGCTTTCTTT. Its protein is CSAKRNRGDTEAFF.

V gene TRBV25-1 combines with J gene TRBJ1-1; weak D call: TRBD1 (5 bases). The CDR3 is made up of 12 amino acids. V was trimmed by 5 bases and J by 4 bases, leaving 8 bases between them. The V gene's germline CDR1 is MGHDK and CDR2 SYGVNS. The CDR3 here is CASSPGFTEAFF. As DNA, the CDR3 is TGTGCCAGCAGTCCAGGGTTCACTGAAGCTTTCTTT.

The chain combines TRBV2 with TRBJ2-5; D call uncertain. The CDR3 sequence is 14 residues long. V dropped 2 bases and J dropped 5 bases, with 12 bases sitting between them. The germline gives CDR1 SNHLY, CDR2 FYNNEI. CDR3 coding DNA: TGTGCCAGCAGTGAAAGGTCTGCGAGGGAGACCCAGTACTTC. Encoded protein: CASSERSARETQYF.

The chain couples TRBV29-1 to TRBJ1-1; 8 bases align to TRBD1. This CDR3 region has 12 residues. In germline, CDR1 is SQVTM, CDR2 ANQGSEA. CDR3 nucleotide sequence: TGCAGACTGGGACAGGTGGGCACTGAAGCTTTCTTT. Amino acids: CRLGQVGTEAFF.

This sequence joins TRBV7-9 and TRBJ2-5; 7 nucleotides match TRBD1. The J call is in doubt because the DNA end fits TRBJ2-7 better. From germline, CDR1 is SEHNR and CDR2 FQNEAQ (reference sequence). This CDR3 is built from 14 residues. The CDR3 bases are TGTGCCAGCAGCCTAGACAGGGTGAACTACGAGCAGTACTTC. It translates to CASSLDRVNYEQYF.

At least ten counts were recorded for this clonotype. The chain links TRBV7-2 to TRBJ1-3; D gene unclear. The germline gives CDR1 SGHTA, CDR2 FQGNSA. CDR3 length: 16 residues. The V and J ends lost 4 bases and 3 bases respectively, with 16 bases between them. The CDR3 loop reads CASSSSSLEVGNTIYF. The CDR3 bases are TGTGCCAGCAGCTCCTCAAGTCTCGAGGTTGGAAACACCATATATTTT.

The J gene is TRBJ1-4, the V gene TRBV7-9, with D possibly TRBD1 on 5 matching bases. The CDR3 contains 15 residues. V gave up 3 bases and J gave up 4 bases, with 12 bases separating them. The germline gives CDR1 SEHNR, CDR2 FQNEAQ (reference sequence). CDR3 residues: CASSLGGAGNEKLFF. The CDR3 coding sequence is TGTGCCAGCAGCTTGGGAGGGGCGGGTAATGAAAAACTGTTTTTT.

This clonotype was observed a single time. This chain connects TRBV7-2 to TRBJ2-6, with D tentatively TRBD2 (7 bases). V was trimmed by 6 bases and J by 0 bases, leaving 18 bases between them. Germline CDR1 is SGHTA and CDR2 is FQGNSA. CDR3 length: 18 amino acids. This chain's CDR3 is CASRYRAGGSSGANVLTF. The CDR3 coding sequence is TGTGCCAGCAGGTACAGGGCCGGCGGGAGCTCTGGGGCCAACGTCCTGACTTTC.